The 5 T cell receptor beta chains listed next were all sequenced from one sample in a study of blood T cells in healthy people across ages. It was with a sample-barcoded 5' primer and a J-beta primer mix that a second PCR of roughly 7 to 12 cycles was run. TCRdb reprocessed the 5' RACE reads via MiXCR and lists one record per CDR3 protein. The profile shows roughly 900,000 distinct CDR3 sequences, under 30% of them singletons. Sequencing input: blood. Source of these receptors: a woman aged 80 or over in good health.

The rearrangement joins TRBV30 to TRBJ1-1; D uncertain. Germline V lookup: CDR1 GTSNPN, CDR2 SVGIG (reference sequence). This CDR3 is built from 15 residues. The ends were cut back, 5 bases at V and 0 bases at J, with 16 bases in the middle. CDR3 sequence: CAWWEGQDLNTEAFF. For the CDR3, the DNA is TGTGCCTGGTGGGAAGGGCAGGACTTGAACACTGAAGCTTTCTTT.

This clonotype was seen many times. The rearrangement links TRBV6-6 to TRBJ2-1, with 8 nucleotides matching TRBD1. Germline CDR1 MNHNY, CDR2 SVGAGI (reference sequence). V gave up 6 bases and J gave up 3 bases; unmatched junction bases: 7. This CDR3 is built from 15 residues. The DNA of the CDR3 is TGTGCCAGCAGCCGGACAGGGCCAGACTACAATGAGCAGTTCTTC. Protein sequence: CASSRTGPDYNEQFF.

In its sample, this clonotype was seen many times. This rearrangement joins TRBV20-1 to TRBJ2-5, with D perhaps matching TRBD1 or TRBD2 (6 bases each). CDR1 is DFQATT, CDR2 SNEGSKA, per germline (reference sequence). V lost 3 bases to trimming and J lost 6 bases, with 20 bases between them. CDR3 size: 15 residues. The CDR3 bases are TGCAGTGCTAGTCCCCCCGGGGGCCCTAAAAAGACCCAGTACTTC. It is translated as CSASPPGGPKKTQYF.

This clonotype was seen at least ten times. V gene TRBV5-1 combines with J gene TRBJ2-6; the D is unclear. Germline lookup yields CDR1 SGHRS and CDR2 YFSETQ. Trimming took 2 bases from V and 0 from J, leaving 12 bases between them. CDR3 length: 17 residues. The CDR3 DNA reads TGCGCCAGCAGCTTTGTTGCGGTTCCCTCTGGGGCCAACGTCCTGACTTTC. Translation gives CASSFVAVPSGANVLTF.

This sequence joins TRBV20-1 and TRBJ2-5; D call uncertain. This CDR3 region has 13 residues. V lost 4 bases and J 3 bases, leaving 12 bases between the germline ends. CDR1 and CDR2 from the germline V gene are DFQATT and SNEGSKA (reference sequence). The CDR3 region has the DNA TGCAGTGCTAATAACTGGCCCGAAGAGACCCAGTACTTC. It yields the protein CSANNWPEETQYF.